This is a list of T cell receptor beta chains from one sample in a study of regulatory T cells in long-lasting Graves disease. TCRdb recomputed calls from the multiplex PCR reads with MiXCR, one row per CDR3 protein. Altogether around 360,000 distinct CDR3 sequences are present, roughly 15% being singletons, with the ten largest covering around 20%. The sample was also linked to a second study, of T cells in Graves' hyperthyroidism and ophthalmopathy.

The material was peripheral blood mononuclear cells (PBMCs), obtained at new diagnosis, from a patient treated with antithyroid drugs. The receptor set was obtained from a woman between 18 and 29 years old with Graves disease. The CDR3 runs from the conserved cysteine through the conserved F or W. Clone sizes are given selectively: once, few, many, or a class where the clone is expanded.

TRBJ1-2 NA TRBV15 13 CATSRDHAYGYTF
TRBJ2-1 many TRBV7-2 14 CASSPRQGRNEQFF
TRBJ1-2 many TRBV7-2 14 CASSSRARGLGYTF
TRBJ2-2 NA TRBV5-1 12 CASMGLTGELFF
TRBJ2-3 NA TRBV10-3 18 CAISESLIGGSSTDTQYF
TRBJ1-3 NA TRBV20-1 17 CSASGGTGGLFGNTIYF
TRBJ1-3 many TRBV20-1 18 CSALPPGQALTSGNTIYF
TRBJ2-5 many TRBV6-1 17 CASSPRVAGGRQETQYF
TRBJ2-2 many TRBV28 15 CASTASQGYTGELFF
TRBJ2-7 NA TRBV11-2 14 CASSLGLADSEQYF
TRBJ2-3 many TRBV6-1 15 CASSGTASGTDTQYF
TRBJ2-2 many TRBV5-1 14 CASSPGGPTGELFF
TRBJ2-1 few TRBV7-3 15 CASSSSGTSRNEQFF
TRBJ2-1 many TRBV24-1 16 CATSDPQGGRGNEQFF
TRBJ2-3 NA TRBV5-1 15 CASSLGTSRTDTQYF
TRBJ2-2 many TRBV2 17 CASSEAHGTPSKRELFF
TRBJ2-3 many TRBV20-1 12 CSGGLRTDTQYF
TRBJ2-1 many TRBV6-2/TRBV6-3 15 CASTWLDRGGNEQFF
TRBJ2-1 many TRBV7-6 13 CASSLVGYNEQFF
TRBJ1-5 few TRBV15 16 CATSRGWTGAGQPQHF
TRBJ1-4 few TRBV5-1 15 CASRDSPATNEKLFF
TRBJ2-1 many TRBV2 15 CASSTPYGTIWEQFF
TRBJ2-1 many TRBV18 18 CASSPRFRASTQDNEQFF
TRBJ2-3 many TRBV11-2 13 CASSWDPQGTQYF
TRBJ1-5 NA TRBV7-3 18 CASSLGMTGVSGGQPQHF
TRBJ2-3 NA TRBV19 16 CASSILAGGYTDTQYF
TRBJ2-1 few TRBV29-1 14 CSVEGTSGANEQFF
TRBJ2-3 many TRBV3-1 15 CASRRGSTSTDTQYF
TRBJ1-1 many TRBV6-1 13 CASSGWANTEAFF
TRBJ2-7 many TRBV20-1 15 CSALSGVGPTYEQYF
TRBJ2-3 many TRBV5-1 15 CASSLEGTVTDTQYF
TRBJ2-7 many TRBV20-1 13 CSASVGGDYEQYF
TRBJ2-5 many TRBV5-1 14 CASSLTGIQETQYF
TRBJ2-2 few TRBV5-1 17 CASSLTPGSPDTGELFF
TRBJ1-1 many TRBV7-9 12 CASSRIGTEAFF
TRBJ2-1 NA TRBV7-9 16 CASSREIGGLYNEQFF
NA NA TRBV5-1 12 CAGSLGDYEQYF
TRBJ2-7 NA TRBV7-9 15 CASSLPEQGLYEQYF
TRBJ2-5 many TRBV5-5 16 CASSQIIQGPQETQYF
TRBJ1-2 few TRBV20-1 15 CSATRGGTYPYGYTF
TRBJ2-1 NA TRBV25-1 18 CASSSGLAGEVWDNEQFF
TRBJ2-3 NA TRBV11-2 18 CASSPISRLAGVADTQYF
TRBJ2-2 NA TRBV18 15 CASSHSGGNTGELFF